This entry lists 13 T cell receptor beta chains sequenced from one sample in a study of cytomegalovirus exposure and HLA in healthy donors. Sequenced by immunoSEQ multiplex PCR; TCRdb stores in-frame clones only, minus some. The data contain hundreds of thousands of clones, about 92% of them singletons. The sample consisted of PBMCs. The origin of the receptors is a woman between 25 and 40 years old in good health and CMV-seronegative.

The chain has TRBV11-1 and TRBJ2-3, with 8 bases fitting TRBD1. The CDR3 loop spans 15 amino acids. Germline CDR1 and CDR2: SGHAT and FQDESV (reference sequence). After removal of 5 bases from V and 1 base from J, the junction contained 5 bases not matched to a gene. The CDR3 protein is CASSLMDRGTDTQYF. The CDR3 DNA reads TGTGCCAGCAGCCTTATGGACAGGGGCACAGATACGCAGTATTTT. The full variable domain, in which reference TRBV11-1 and TRBJ2-3 provide the parts outside the CDR3, is EAEVAQSPRYKITEKSQAVAFWCDPISGHATLYWYRQILGQGPELLVQFQDESVVDDSQLPKDRFSAERLKGVDSTLKIQPAELGDSAMYLCASSLMDRGTDTQYFGPGTRLTVL.

This chain uses TRBV5-6 with TRBJ2-7; 7 nucleotides match TRBD2. The CDR3 has 13 amino acids. Germline V lookup: CDR1 SGHDT, CDR2 YYEEEE. The junction had 4 bases not matched to a gene; V was cut back by 4 bases and J by 3 bases. CDR3 residues: CASSAGTIYEQYF. CDR3 coding DNA: TGTGCCAGCAGCGCGGGGACTATCTACGAGCAGTACTTC.

This clone was counted between two and nine times. CDR3 sequence reads: CASRSDSRQDGYTF. DNA of the CDR3: TGTGCCAGCAGATCCGACTCTCGACAGGATGGCTACACCTTC. The chain recombines TRBV6-5 with TRBJ1-2, with TRBD1 as a possible D gene (6 bases). There are 14 residues in the CDR3. The V and J ends lost 6 bases and 6 bases respectively, with 17 bases between them. Germline values: CDR1 MNHEY, CDR2 SVGAGI.

The rearrangement links TRBV28 to TRBJ2-5, with 11 bases identical to TRBD2. The V and J ends lost 5 bases and 5 bases, in that order; junction bases with no gene match: 13. The germline gives CDR1 MDHEN, CDR2 SYDVKM. The CDR3 has 17 amino acids. The CDR3 DNA reads as TGTGCCAGCAGTCCGGGGTTACTAGCGGGAGAGGGGGAGACCCAGTACTTC. Its translation is CASSPGLLAGEGETQYF.

V usage is TRBV9 and J usage is TRBJ2-7, with a possible D match to TRBD1 (6 bases). From germline, CDR1 is SGDLS and CDR2 YYNGEE. The CDR3 totals 16 residues. V lost 3 bases and J 3 bases, leaving 19 bases between the germline ends. Here the CDR3 DNA reads TGTGCCAGCAGCGAAACAACAGGGAATTTTATCTACGAGCAGTACTTC. This sequence encodes CASSETTGNFIYEQYF.

This chain connects TRBV9 to TRBJ2-3; TRBD2 matches 8 bases. CDR1 SGDLS and CDR2 YYNGEE come from the germline V gene. The CDR3 contains 17 residues. The trim removed 0 bases at V and 5 bases at J, leaving 11 bases unmatched. The CDR3 reads CASSVDLPGGLGDTQYF. As DNA, the CDR3 is TGTGCCAGCAGCGTAGACTTACCGGGAGGGCTCGGAGATACGCAGTATTTT.

This chain connects TRBV28 to TRBJ2-2; D ambiguous. In germline, CDR1 is MDHEN, CDR2 SYDVKM. CDR3 length: 16 amino acids. The V and J ends lost 8 bases and 0 bases respectively, with 16 bases between them. CDR3 in amino acids: CASPPPGLANTGELFF. The CDR3 DNA sequence: TGTGCCAGCCCTCCTCCGGGCCTCGCGAACACCGGGGAGCTGTTTTTT.

This rearrangement joins TRBV28 to TRBJ1-4; D gene uncertain. The V gene's germline CDR1 is MDHEN and CDR2 SYDVKM. The V end was cut by 7 bases, the J end by 5 bases, with 5 bases between. This CDR3 is 11 amino acids long. The CDR3, as DNA: TGTGCCAGCAAGGAGAATGAAAAACTGTTTTTT. It specifies CASKENEKLFF.

The chain has TRBV7-9 and TRBJ2-7; 9 bases align to TRBD2. The CDR3 sequence is 16 residues long. The germline V gene has CDR1 SEHNR and CDR2 FQNEAQ (reference sequence). Unmatched junction bases numbered 7, after V lost 1 base and J lost 3 bases. Here the CDR3 reads CASSLVGGGRDYEQYF. The CDR3 DNA sequence: TGTGCCAGCAGCTTAGTCGGCGGCGGGAGGGACTACGAGCAGTACTTC.

The chain couples TRBV5-4 to TRBJ1-5, with D unresolved. This CDR3 spans 16 amino acids. The germline V gene has CDR1 SGHNT and CDR2 YYREEE (reference sequence). V lost 0 bases, J lost 1 base, and 11 bases lay in between. The CDR3, as DNA: TGTGCCAGCAGCTTGGGTGGTCCTGGGAGCAATCAGCCCCAGCATTTT. This translates into CASSLGGPGSNQPQHF.

The gene calls are TRBV9 and TRBJ1-1; unclear D gene. Germline V gives CDR1 SGDLS, CDR2 YYNGEE. The CDR3 runs to 13 residues. V was shortened by 0 bases and J by 11 bases, with 14 bases between the two germline ends. The CDR3 sequence: CASSVVSGLGAFF. The CDR3 nucleotides are TGTGCCAGCAGCGTAGTCTCCGGGTTGGGGGCTTTCTTT.

The chain has TRBV5-1 and TRBJ1-3; 7 bases match TRBD1. CDR1 and CDR2 from the germline V gene are SGHRS and YFSETQ. V lost 2 bases, J lost 0 bases, and 2 bases stayed unmatched. The CDR3 covers 15 residues. CDR3 bases: TGCGCCAGCAGCTTAACAGGGGACTCTGGAAACACCATATATTTT. It codes for CASSLTGDSGNTIYF.

The CDR3 region is CASSLSGGRQIPYNEQFF. In DNA, the CDR3 is TGTGCCAGCAGTTTATCGGGGGGGAGACAAATCCCTTACAATGAGCAGTTCTTC. This sequence joins TRBV27 and TRBJ2-1; 7 bases line up with TRBD2. Trimming took 0 bases from V and 4 from J; bases not matched to a gene: 12. Germline loops: CDR1 MNHEY, CDR2 SMNVEV (reference sequence). CDR3 length equals 18 residues.